This TCR beta chain was captured by sequencing in a study of blood T cell repertoires in COVID-19. The data were produced by immunoSEQ multiplex PCR, yet TCRdb's version contains in-frame clones alone and is incomplete. The repertoire holds approximately 100,000 clones, with roughly 84% as singletons. The V gene lost 6 bases and the J gene lost 6 bases, with 18 bases spanning the gap. The CDR3 contains 14 residues. Germline CDR1 is SQVTM and CDR2 is ANQGSEA. Specimen: peripheral blood. V gene TRBV29-1 combines with J gene TRBJ2-1; perhaps TRBD1 as D (6 bases). The origin of this receptor is a woman in her 70s with acute or convalescent COVID-19. The CDR3, as DNA: TGCAGCGTCCCCCTTAACAGGGAAACCAATGAGCAGTTCTTC. Encoded protein: CSVPLNRETNEQFF.